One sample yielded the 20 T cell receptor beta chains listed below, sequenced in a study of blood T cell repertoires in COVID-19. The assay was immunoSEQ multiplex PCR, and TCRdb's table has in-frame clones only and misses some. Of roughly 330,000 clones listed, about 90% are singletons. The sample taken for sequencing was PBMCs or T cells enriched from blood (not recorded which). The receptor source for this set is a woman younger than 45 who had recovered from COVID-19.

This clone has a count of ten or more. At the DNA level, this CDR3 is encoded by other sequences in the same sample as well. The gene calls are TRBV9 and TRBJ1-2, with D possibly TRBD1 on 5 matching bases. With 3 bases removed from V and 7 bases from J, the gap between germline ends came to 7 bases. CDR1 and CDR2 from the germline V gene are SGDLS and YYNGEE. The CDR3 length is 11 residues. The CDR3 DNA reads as TGTGCCAGCAGCGCCGGGGGTGGCTACACCTTC. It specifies CASSAGGGYTF.

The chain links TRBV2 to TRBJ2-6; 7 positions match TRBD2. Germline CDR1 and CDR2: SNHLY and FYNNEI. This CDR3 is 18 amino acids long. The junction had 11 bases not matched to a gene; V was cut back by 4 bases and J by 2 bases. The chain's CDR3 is CASSVGRGLGAGANVLTF. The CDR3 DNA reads TGTGCCAGCAGTGTGGGGAGGGGCTTGGGTGCTGGGGCCAACGTCCTGACTTTC.

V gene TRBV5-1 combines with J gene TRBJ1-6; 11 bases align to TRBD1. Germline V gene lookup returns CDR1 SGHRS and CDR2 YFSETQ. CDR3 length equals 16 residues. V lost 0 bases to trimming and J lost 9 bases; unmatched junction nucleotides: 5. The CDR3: CASSLEGTGGTSPLHF. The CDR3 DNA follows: TGCGCCAGCAGCTTGGAGGGGACAGGGGGAACTTCACCCCTCCACTTT.

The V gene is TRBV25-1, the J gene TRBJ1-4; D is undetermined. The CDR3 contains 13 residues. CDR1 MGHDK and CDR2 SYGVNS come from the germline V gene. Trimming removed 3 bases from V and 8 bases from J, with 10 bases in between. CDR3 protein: CASSDGFREKLFF. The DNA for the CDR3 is TGTGCCAGCAGTGATGGTTTCAGGGAAAAACTGTTTTTT.

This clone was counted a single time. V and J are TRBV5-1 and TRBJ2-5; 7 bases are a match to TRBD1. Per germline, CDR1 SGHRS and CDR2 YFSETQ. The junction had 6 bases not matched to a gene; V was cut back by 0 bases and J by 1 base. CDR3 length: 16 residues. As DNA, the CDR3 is TGCGCCAGCAGCTTGGGCGGACAGGCGTTCCAAGAGACCCAGTACTTC. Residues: CASSLGGQAFQETQYF.

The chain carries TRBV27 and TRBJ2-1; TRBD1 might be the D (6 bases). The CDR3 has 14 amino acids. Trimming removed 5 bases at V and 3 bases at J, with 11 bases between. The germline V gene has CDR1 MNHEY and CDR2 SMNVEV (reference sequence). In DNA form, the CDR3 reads TGTGCCAGCAGTCAGGGGCAGAACTACAATGAGCAGTTCTTC. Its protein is CASSQGQNYNEQFF.

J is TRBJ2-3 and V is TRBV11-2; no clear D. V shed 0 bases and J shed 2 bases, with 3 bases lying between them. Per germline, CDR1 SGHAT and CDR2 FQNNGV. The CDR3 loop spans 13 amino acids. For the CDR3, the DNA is TGTGCCAGCAGCTTAGAATACACAGATACGCAGTATTTT. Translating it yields CASSLEYTDTQYF. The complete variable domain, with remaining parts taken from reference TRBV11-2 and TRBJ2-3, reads EAGVAQSPRYKIIEKRQSVAFWCNPISGHATLYWYQQILGQGPKLLIQFQNNGVVDDSQLPKDRFSAERLKGVDSTLKIQPAKLEDSAVYLCASSLEYTDTQYFGPGTRLTVL.

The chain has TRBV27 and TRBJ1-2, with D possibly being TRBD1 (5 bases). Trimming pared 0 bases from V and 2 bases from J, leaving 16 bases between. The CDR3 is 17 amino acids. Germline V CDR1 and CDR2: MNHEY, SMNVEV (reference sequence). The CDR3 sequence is CASSLSEAGRANYGYTF. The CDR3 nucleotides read TGTGCCAGCAGTTTATCAGAGGCGGGGCGCGCAAACTATGGCTACACCTTC.

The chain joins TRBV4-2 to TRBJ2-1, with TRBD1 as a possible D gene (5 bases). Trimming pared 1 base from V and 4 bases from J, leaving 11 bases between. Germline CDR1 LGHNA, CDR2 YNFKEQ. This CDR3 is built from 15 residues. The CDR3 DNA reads TGTGCCAGCAGCCAAGGAACAGGCCCATACAATGAGCAGTTCTTC. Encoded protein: CASSQGTGPYNEQFF.

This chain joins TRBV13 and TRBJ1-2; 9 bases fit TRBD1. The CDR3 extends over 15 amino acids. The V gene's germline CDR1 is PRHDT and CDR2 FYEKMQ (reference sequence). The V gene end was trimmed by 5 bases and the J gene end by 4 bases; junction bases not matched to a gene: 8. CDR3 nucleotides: TGTGCCAGCAGCCCTTCGGACAGGGGCGGCTATGGCTACACCTTC. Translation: CASSPSDRGGYGYTF.

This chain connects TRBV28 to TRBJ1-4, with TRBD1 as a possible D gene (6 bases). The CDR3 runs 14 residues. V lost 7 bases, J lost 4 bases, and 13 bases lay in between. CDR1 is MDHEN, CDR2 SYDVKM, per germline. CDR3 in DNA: TGTGCCAGCATGGACAGTTCGAATAATGAAAAACTGTTTTTT. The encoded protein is CASMDSSNNEKLFF. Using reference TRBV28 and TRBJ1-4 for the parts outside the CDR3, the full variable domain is DVKVTQSSRYLVKRTGEKVFLECVQDMDHENMFWYRQDPGLGLRLIYFSYDVKMKEKGDIPEGYSVSREKKERFSLILESASTNQTSMYLCASMDSSNNEKLFFGSGTQLSVL.

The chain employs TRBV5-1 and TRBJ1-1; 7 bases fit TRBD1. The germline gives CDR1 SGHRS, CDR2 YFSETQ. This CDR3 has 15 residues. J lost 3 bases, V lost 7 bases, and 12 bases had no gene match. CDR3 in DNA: TGCGCCAGCTGCAGTTCGACAGGGAGAGACACTGAAGCTTTCTTT. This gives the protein CASCSSTGRDTEAFF.

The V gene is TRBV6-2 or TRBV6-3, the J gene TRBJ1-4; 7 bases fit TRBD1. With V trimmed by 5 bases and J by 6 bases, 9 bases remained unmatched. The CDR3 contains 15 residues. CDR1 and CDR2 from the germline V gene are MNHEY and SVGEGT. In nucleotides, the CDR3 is TGTGCCAGCAGTCCGATGACAGGGTGGGATGAAAAACTGTTTTTT. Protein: CASSPMTGWDEKLFF.

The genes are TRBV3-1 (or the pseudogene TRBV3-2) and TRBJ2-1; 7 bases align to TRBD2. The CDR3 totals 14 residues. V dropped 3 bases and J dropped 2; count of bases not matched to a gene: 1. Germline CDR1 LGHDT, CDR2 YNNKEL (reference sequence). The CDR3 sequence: CASSQTSPYNEQFF. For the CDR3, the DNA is TGTGCCAGCAGCCAGACTAGCCCCTACAATGAGCAGTTCTTC.

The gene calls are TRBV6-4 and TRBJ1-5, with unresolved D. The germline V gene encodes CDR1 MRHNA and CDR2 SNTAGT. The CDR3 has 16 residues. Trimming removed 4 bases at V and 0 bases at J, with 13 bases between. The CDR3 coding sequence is TGTGCCAGCAGTGGGAGCGAACCCAATAGCAATCAGCCCCAGCATTTT. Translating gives CASSGSEPNSNQPQHF.

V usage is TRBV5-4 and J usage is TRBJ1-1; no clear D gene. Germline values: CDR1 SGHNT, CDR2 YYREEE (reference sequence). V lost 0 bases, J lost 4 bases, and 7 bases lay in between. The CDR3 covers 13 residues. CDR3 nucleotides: TGTGCCAGCAGCTTGGCGGGGAGCACTGAAGCTTTCTTT. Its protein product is CASSLAGSTEAFF. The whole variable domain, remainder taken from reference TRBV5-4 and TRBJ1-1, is ETGVTQSPTHLIKTRGQQVTLRCSSQSGHNTVSWYQQALGQGPQFIFQYYREEENGRGNFPPRFSGLQFPNYSSELNVNALELDDSALYLCASSLAGSTEAFFGQGTRLTVV.

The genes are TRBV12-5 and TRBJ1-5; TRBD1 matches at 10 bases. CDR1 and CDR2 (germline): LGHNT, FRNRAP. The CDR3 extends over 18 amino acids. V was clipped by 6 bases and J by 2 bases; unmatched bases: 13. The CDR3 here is CASGHGTGAVHGNQPQHF. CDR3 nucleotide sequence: TGTGCTAGTGGCCACGGGACAGGGGCGGTTCATGGCAATCAGCCCCAGCATTTT.

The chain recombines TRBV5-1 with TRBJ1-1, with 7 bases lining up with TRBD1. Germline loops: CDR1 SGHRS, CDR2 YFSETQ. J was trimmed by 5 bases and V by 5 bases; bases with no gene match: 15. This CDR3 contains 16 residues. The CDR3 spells CASRRSTGLVGTEAFF. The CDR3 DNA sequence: TGCGCCAGCAGGAGATCGACAGGGTTGGTCGGGACTGAAGCTTTCTTT.

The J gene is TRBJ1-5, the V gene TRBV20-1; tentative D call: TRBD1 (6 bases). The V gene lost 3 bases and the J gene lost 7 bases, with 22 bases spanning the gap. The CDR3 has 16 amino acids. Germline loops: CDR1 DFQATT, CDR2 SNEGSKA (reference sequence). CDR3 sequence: CSASLNPGRGGQPQHF. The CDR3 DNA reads TGCAGTGCTAGTCTCAATCCGGGCAGGGGCGGACAGCCCCAGCATTTT.

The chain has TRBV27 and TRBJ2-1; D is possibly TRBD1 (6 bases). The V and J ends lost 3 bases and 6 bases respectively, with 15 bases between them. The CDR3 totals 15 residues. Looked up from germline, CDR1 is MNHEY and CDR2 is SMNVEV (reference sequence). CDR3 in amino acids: CASSFVGGMANEQFF. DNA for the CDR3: TGTGCCAGCAGTTTCGTTGGGGGCATGGCCAATGAGCAGTTCTTC.